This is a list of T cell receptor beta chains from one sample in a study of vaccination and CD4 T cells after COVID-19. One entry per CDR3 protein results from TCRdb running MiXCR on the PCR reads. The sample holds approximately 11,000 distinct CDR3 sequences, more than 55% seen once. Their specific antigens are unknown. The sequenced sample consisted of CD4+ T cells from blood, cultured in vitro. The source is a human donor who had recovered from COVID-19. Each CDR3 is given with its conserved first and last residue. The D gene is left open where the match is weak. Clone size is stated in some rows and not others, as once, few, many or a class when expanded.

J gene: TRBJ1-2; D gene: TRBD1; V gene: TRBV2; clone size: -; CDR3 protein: CASSGQGYGYTF; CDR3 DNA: TGTGCCAGCAGTGGACAGGGCTATGGCTACACCTTC
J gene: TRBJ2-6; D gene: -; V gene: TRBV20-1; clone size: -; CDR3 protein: CSAREGSGANVLTF; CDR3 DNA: TGCAGTGCTAGGGAAGGATCTGGGGCCAACGTCCTGACTTTC
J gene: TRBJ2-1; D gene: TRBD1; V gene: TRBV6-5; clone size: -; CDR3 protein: CASSFGTVSNEQFF; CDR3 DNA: TGTGCCAGCAGTTTCGGGACAGTTTCCAATGAGCAGTTCTTC
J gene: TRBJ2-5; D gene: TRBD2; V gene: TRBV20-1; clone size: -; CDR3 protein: CSARPSRTSGRAFERETQYF; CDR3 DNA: TGCAGTGCTAGACCATCACGGACTAGCGGGAGGGCCTTCGAGCGAGAGACCCAGTACTTC
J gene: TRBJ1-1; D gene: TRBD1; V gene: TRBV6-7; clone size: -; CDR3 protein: CASSYAQDREGGTEAFF; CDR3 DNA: TGTGCCAGCAGTTACGCCCAGGACAGGGAGGGTGGCACTGAAGCTTTCTTT
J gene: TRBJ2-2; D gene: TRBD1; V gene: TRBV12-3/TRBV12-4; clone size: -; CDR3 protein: CASSLVGTVNTGELFF; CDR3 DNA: TGTGCCAGCAGTTTAGTGGGGACAGTTAACACCGGGGAGCTGTTTTTT
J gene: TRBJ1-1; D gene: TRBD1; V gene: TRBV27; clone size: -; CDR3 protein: CASSAISAGQGGEAFF; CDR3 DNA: TGTGCCAGCAGCGCAATCAGCGCCGGACAGGGCGGTGAAGCTTTCTTT
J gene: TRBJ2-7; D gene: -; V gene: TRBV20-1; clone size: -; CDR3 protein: CSARPGRGKRDEQYF; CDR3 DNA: TGCAGTGCTAGACCCGGAAGGGGAAAGCGGGACGAGCAGTACTTC
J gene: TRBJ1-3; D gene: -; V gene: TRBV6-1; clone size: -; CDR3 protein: CASSEIGGYGNTIYF; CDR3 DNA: TGTGCCAGCAGTGAAATAGGGGGTTACGGAAACACCATATATTTT
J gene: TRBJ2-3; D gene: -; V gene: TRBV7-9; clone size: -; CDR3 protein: CASSLSQSTDTQYF; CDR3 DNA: TGTGCCAGCAGCTTATCACAGAGCACAGATACGCAGTATTTT
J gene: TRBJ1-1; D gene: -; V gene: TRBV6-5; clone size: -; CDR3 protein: CASSYNKNTEAFF; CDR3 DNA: TGTGCCAGCAGTTACAACAAGAACACTGAAGCTTTCTTT
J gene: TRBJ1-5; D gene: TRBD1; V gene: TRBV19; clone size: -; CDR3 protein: CASRKDRANWDQPQHF; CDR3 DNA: TGTGCCAGTAGGAAGGACAGGGCGAATTGGGATCAGCCCCAGCATTTT
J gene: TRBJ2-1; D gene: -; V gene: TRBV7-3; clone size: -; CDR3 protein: CASSPNWGGGRHEQFF; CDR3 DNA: TGTGCCAGCAGCCCCAACTGGGGGGGCGGGCGCCATGAGCAGTTCTTC
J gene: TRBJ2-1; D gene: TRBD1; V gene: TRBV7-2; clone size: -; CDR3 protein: CASSLMGTGSYNEQFF; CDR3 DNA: TGTGCCAGCAGCTTAATGGGGACAGGGTCATACAATGAGCAGTTCTTC
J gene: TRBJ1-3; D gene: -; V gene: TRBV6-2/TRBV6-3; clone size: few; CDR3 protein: CASSYQWTVDTIYF; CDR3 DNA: TGTGCCAGCAGTTACCAATGGACGGTGGACACCATATATTTT
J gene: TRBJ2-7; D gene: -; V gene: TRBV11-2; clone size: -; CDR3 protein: CASSLTDVASYEQYF; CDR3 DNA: TGTGCCAGCAGCTTAACTGACGTCGCCTCCTACGAGCAGTACTTC
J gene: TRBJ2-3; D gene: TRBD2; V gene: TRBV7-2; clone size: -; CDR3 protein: CASSLVRREIDTQYF; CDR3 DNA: TGTGCCAGCAGCTTAGTACGGCGGGAGATAGATACGCAGTATTTT
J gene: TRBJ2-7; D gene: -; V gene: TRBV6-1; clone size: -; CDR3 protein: CASGRVSYEQYF; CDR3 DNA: TGTGCCAGCGGGAGAGTATCCTACGAGCAGTACTTC
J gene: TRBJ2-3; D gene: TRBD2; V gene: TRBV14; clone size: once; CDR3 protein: CASSQGAGGPRDTQYF; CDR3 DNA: TGTGCCAGCAGCCAAGGAGCGGGAGGGCCACGAGATACGCAGTATTTT
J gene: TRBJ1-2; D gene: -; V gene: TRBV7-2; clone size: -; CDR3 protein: CASSSVQGFYGYTF; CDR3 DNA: TGTGCCAGCAGCTCGGTTCAGGGCTTCTATGGCTACACCTTC
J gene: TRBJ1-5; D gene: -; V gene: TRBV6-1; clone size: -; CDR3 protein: CAISESPQMGNQPQHF; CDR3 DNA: TGTGCCATCAGTGAGTCCCCCCAGATGGGCAATCAGCCCCAGCATTTT
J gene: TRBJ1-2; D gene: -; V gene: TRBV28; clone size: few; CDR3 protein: CASSFSNRPWGYTF; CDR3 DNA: TGTGCCAGCAGTTTCTCCAACAGACCGTGGGGCTACACCTTC
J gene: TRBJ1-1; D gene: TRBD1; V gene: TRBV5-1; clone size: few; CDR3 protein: CASSFRDRNTEAFF; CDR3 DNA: TGCGCCAGCAGCTTCCGGGACAGGAACACTGAAGCTTTCTTT
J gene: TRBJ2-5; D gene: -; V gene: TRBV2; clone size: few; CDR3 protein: CASNRLQETQYF; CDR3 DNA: TGTGCCAGCAATCGACTCCAAGAGACCCAGTACTTC
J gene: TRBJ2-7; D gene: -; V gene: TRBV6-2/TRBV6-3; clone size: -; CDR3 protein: CASSYPGFREQYF; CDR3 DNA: TGTGCCAGCAGTTACCCGGGATTTCGCGAGCAGTACTTC
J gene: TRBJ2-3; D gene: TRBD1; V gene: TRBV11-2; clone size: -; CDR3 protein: CASSLVAGTGGLDTQYF; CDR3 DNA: TGTGCCAGCAGCTTAGTCGCCGGGACAGGGGGGTTAGATACGCAGTATTTT
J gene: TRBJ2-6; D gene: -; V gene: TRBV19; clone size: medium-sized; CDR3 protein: CASSSGILRGNSGANVLTF; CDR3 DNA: TGTGCCAGTAGTTCTGGAATCTTGCGGGGCAACTCTGGGGCCAACGTCCTGACTTTC